Listed here are 14 T cell receptor beta chains from one sample, sequenced in a study of T cell repertoires in cytomegalovirus infection. TCRdb independently ran MiXCR on the reads; one entry per CDR3 protein. Here the sample spans about 320,000 distinct CDR3 sequences, 9.5% being singletons. Sequencing input: PBMCs. The source of these receptors is a human donor in good health (CMV status not recorded). Some clones in this sample may be carry-over from other donors' samples.

This clonotype was seen a handful of times. V gene TRBV7-2 combines with J gene TRBJ1-1; D is perhaps TRBD1 (6 bases). CDR3 length equals 14 residues. Germline V lookup: CDR1 SGHTA, CDR2 FQGNSA. Trimming removed 5 bases at V and 6 bases at J, with 16 bases between. The CDR3 region is CASSQARGRAEAFF. CDR3 nucleotides: TGTGCCAGCAGCCAGGCTAGGGGGAGAGCTGAAGCTTTCTTT.

This clonotype was seen repeatedly, ten times or more. Written as DNA, the CDR3 is TGTGCCAGTAGCGACAGGGGGCGAATGGGCACTGAAGCTTTCTTT. This codes for CASSDRGRMGTEAFF. The chain joins TRBV19 to TRBJ1-1; 10 bases agree with TRBD1. There are 15 residues in the CDR3. Germline V gene data show CDR1 as LNHDA and CDR2 as SQIVND (reference sequence). The J segment lost 4 bases and the V segment lost 6 bases, leaving 8 bases of the junction unmatched. The full variable domain, completed using reference TRBV19 and TRBJ1-1, is DGGITQSPKYLFRKEGQNVTLSCEQNLNHDAMYWYRQDPGQGLRLIYYSQIVNDFQKGDIAEGYSVSREKKESFPLTVTSAQKNPTAFYLCASSDRGRMGTEAFFGQGTRLTVV.

V gene TRBV30 combines with J gene TRBJ1-3; D unclear. The V gene's germline CDR1 is GTSNPN and CDR2 SVGIG (reference sequence). The ends were cut back, 0 bases at V and 5 bases at J, with 5 bases in the middle. This CDR3 contains 12 residues. The CDR3 coding sequence is TGTGCCTGGAGTGTTCCTAGAAACACCATATATTTT. It specifies CAWSVPRNTIYF. Using reference TRBV30 and TRBJ1-3 for the parts outside the CDR3, the full variable domain is SQTIHQWPATLVQPVGSPLSLECTVEGTSNPNLYWYRQAAGRGLQLLFYSVGIGQISSEVPQNLSASRPQDRQFILSSKKLLLSDSGFYLCAWSVPRNTIYFGEGSWLTVV.

This clonotype came up many times. This chain connects TRBV7-6 to TRBJ2-5, with D possibly being TRBD1 (6 bases). V lost 5 bases and J lost 0, with 13 bases in between. The CDR3 totals 15 residues. CDR1 SGHVS and CDR2 FNYEAQ come from the germline V gene. The CDR3 reads CASSPTGQNQETQYF. CDR3 DNA: TGTGCCAGCAGCCCGACCGGACAGAACCAAGAGACCCAGTACTTC.

Only a few counts were recorded for this clonotype. J is TRBJ2-7 and V is TRBV27, with D tentatively TRBD1 (6 bases). V shed 2 bases and J shed 4 bases, with 18 bases lying between them. Germline V gene sequence: CDR1 MNHEY, CDR2 SMNVEV (reference sequence). The CDR3 consists of 16 residues. The CDR3 coding sequence is TGTGCCAGCAGTTTAATTACTGTGACAGGACCTTACGAGCAGTACTTC. As protein: CASSLITVTGPYEQYF.

This clonotype has only a few counts. V and J are TRBV6-5 and TRBJ2-3, with 8 bases lining up with TRBD2. The V gene end was trimmed by 10 bases and the J gene end by 1 base; junction bases not matched to a gene: 4. Germline CDR1 MNHEY, CDR2 SVGAGI. The length of the CDR3 is 13 residues. Here the CDR3 DNA reads TGTGCCACCGCAGCGGGAGGCACAGATACGCAGTATTTT. Translating it yields CATAAGGTDTQYF.

The V gene is TRBV7-6, the J gene TRBJ1-1; possibly TRBD1 for D (5 bases). The CDR3 runs to 15 residues. V was pared by 5 bases and J by 0 bases, with 13 bases between. CDR1 is SGHVS and CDR2 is FNYEAQ in the germline V gene. For the CDR3, the DNA is TGTGCCAGCAGCCCCACCGGGACGGTGAACACTGAAGCTTTCTTT. Protein sequence: CASSPTGTVNTEAFF.

The gene calls are TRBV7-2 and TRBJ2-5; possibly TRBD1 for D (6 bases). The V end lost 5 bases, the J end lost 5 bases, and 21 bases lay between the germline ends. The germline CDR1 and CDR2 sequences are SGHTA and FQGNSA. CDR3 length: 16 amino acids. The CDR3 sequence is CASSKQTGTRIETQYF. In DNA form, the CDR3 reads TGTGCCAGCAGCAAACAGACCGGGACAAGGATTGAGACCCAGTACTTC.

This clonotype was seen many times. J is TRBJ2-3 and V is TRBV12-3 or TRBV12-4, with D perhaps TRBD1 or TRBD2 (5 bases each). The V end lost 5 bases, the J end lost 1 base, and 10 bases lay between the germline ends. CDR3 length: 14 residues. In DNA, the CDR3 is TGTGCCAGCAGTGGGACGGGCGGCACAGATACGCAGTATTTT. Encoded protein: CASSGTGGTDTQYF.

This clonotype was detected ten times or more. The rearrangement links TRBV7-2 to TRBJ2-7; D is ambiguous. Germline loops: CDR1 SGHTA, CDR2 FQGNSA. The CDR3 extends over 15 amino acids. Trimming removed 1 base from V and 2 bases from J, with 12 bases in between. The CDR3 is CASSLDQLRTYEQYF. The CDR3 nucleotides are TGTGCCAGCAGCTTAGATCAACTCCGAACCTACGAGCAGTACTTC.

This clonotype was seen ten or more times. This sequence joins TRBV7-2 and TRBJ1-1; D gene uncertain. Germline loops: CDR1 SGHTA, CDR2 FQGNSA. Trimming removed 5 bases from V and 2 bases from J, with 21 bases in between. This CDR3 has 17 amino acids. CDR3 amino acids: CASSAHAGFRSNTEAFF. CDR3 in DNA: TGTGCCAGCAGCGCCCACGCGGGGTTTAGGTCCAACACTGAAGCTTTCTTT.

This clonotype was observed many times. This chain links TRBV19 with TRBJ2-7, with D perhaps TRBD1 (6 bases). Germline CDR1 reads LNHDA; CDR2 reads SQIVND (reference sequence). V was pared by 5 bases and J by 1 base, with 15 bases between. CDR3 length equals 15 residues. The CDR3 DNA reads as TGTGCCAGTAGTCCTGCTCACGGGACATCCTACGAGCAGTACTTC. Its protein product is CASSPAHGTSYEQYF.

In this sample, this clonotype turned up many times. The V and J genes are TRBV7-2 and TRBJ2-7; TRBD2 is a possible D gene (5 bases). Trimming cost V 5 bases and J 7 bases, with 12 bases left between them. The germline V gene encodes CDR1 SGHTA and CDR2 FQGNSA. The CDR3 is 12 residues long. The chain's CDR3 is CASSHASGEQYF. CDR3 nucleotide sequence: TGTGCCAGCAGCCACGCCTCGGGGGAGCAGTACTTC.

The J gene is TRBJ1-2, the V gene TRBV19, with TRBD1 identical over 7 bases. CDR1 is LNHDA, CDR2 SQIVND, per germline (reference sequence). CDR3 length: 13 amino acids. Trimming removed 5 bases from V and 7 bases from J; junction bases left unmatched: 7. CDR3 coding DNA: TGTGCCAGTAGTCCACAGGGGTACGTTGGCTACACCTTC. Protein: CASSPQGYVGYTF.